These 21 T cell receptor beta chains were sequenced from one sample in a study of cytomegalovirus exposure and HLA in healthy donors. Clones were read by immunoSEQ multiplex PCR, and TCRdb kept only the in-frame ones, dropping some. This repertoire shows around 250,000 clones, 90% found once; its top ten account for 0.37%. The source material was PBMCs. The receptors originated from a woman aged 18-29 years in good health and CMV-seronegative.

The rearrangement joins TRBV1 to TRBJ2-1; the DNA was not compared with TRBD2, the D call given in the table. TRBV1 is marked as a pseudogene. CDR3 length: 12 residues. The CDR3 DNA reads TGCACCAAACGAGCGGGTCCTAATGAGCAGTTCTTC. Protein sequence: CTKRAGPNEQFF.

This clone was detected a few times. J is TRBJ1-1 and V is TRBV7-9, with 8 bases fitting TRBD1. The CDR3 consists of 18 residues. CDR1 is SEHNR and CDR2 is FQNEAQ in the germline V gene (reference sequence). After removal of 5 bases from V and 4 bases from J, the junction contained 18 bases not matched to a gene. The DNA of the CDR3 is TGTGCCAGCAGCCAACCCCTAGGACAGGGTTTTTCATTCACTGAAGCTTTCTTT. Translating gives CASSQPLGQGFSFTEAFF.

This sequence joins TRBV10-2 and TRBJ1-3; 11 nucleotides line up with TRBD1. Germline-derived CDR1 and CDR2 are WSHSY and SAAADI. V dropped 3 bases and J dropped 2; count of bases not matched to a gene: 3. There are 16 residues in the CDR3. In nucleotides, the CDR3 is TGCGCCAGCAGTGACGGACAGGGGGCCCCTGGAAACACCATATATTTT. Amino acid sequence: CASSDGQGAPGNTIYF.

The chain combines TRBV7-2 with TRBJ2-1; a weak D match, TRBD2 (5 bases). The V end lost 3 bases, the J end lost 5 bases, and 11 bases lay between the germline ends. Per germline, CDR1 SGHTA and CDR2 FQGNSA. This CDR3 spans 14 amino acids. CDR3 amino acids: CASSLGGPHNEQFF. CDR3 nucleotides: TGTGCCAGCAGCTTGGGCGGGCCACACAATGAGCAGTTCTTC.

This clone showed up just once. The rearrangement links TRBV28 to TRBJ2-5, with D perhaps TRBD2 (6 bases). Germline V gene sequence: CDR1 MDHEN, CDR2 SYDVKM. This CDR3 region has 14 residues. Trimming left V 3 bases short and J 5 bases short, with 13 bases between. For the CDR3, the DNA is TGTGCCAGCAGTTTGGGGGGTATCGGTGAGACCCAGTACTTC. Protein product: CASSLGGIGETQYF.

The chain employs TRBV6-1 and TRBJ1-1, with TRBD1 matching over 8 bases. Germline CDR1 MNHNS, CDR2 SASEGT. The CDR3 extends over 14 amino acids. Trimming took 6 bases from V and 6 from J; bases not matched to a gene: 9. The DNA of the CDR3 is TGTGCCAGCAGAGGACAGGGCTTGGGGCCTGAAGCTTTCTTT. Translating gives CASRGQGLGPEAFF.

The gene calls are TRBV28 and TRBJ2-1; no clear D gene. Germline V CDR1 and CDR2: MDHEN, SYDVKM. The V end lost 5 bases, the J end lost 4 bases, and 12 bases lay between the germline ends. This CDR3 is built from 14 residues. The CDR3 DNA reads as TGTGCCAGCAGTCCACAAGCGCTGTACAATGAGCAGTTCTTC. This encodes CASSPQALYNEQFF.

V is TRBV14 and J is TRBJ2-7, with a tentative D call TRBD1 (5 bases). This CDR3 region has 13 residues. Trimming pared 3 bases from V and 6 bases from J, leaving 12 bases between. Germline-derived CDR1 and CDR2 are SGHDN and FVKESK. CDR3 sequence (DNA): TGTGCCAGCAGCCACAGGGTGGGGCGCGAGCAGTACTTC. Translation gives CASSHRVGREQYF.

The CDR3, as DNA: TGTGCCAGCAGCTTATGGGGGGACCTAAGCTCCTACAATGAGCAGTTCTTC. It codes for CASSLWGDLSSYNEQFF. The rearrangement links TRBV7-8 to TRBJ2-1; weak D call: TRBD2 (6 bases). The CDR3 has 17 residues. Trimming took off 2 bases at V and 0 bases at J, with 14 bases between the two ends. CDR1 and CDR2 (germline): SGHVS, FQNEAQ.

This clone was counted between two and nine times. The chain joins TRBV10-3 to TRBJ1-1; 8 nucleotides agree with TRBD1. This CDR3 is built from 13 residues. V lost 10 bases, J lost 6 bases, and 10 bases stayed unmatched. Germline V lookup: CDR1 ENHRY, CDR2 SYGVKD. The DNA for the CDR3 is TGTGCCACTTGGACAGGGTTTTATCCTGAAGCTTTCTTT. This sequence encodes CATWTGFYPEAFF.

This clone was observed once. The chain uses TRBV29-1 and TRBJ2-3, with 13 bases that match TRBD2. Germline V gene lookup returns CDR1 SQVTM and CDR2 ANQGSEA. The CDR3 has 13 amino acids. The CDR3 loop reads CGVGLAGSDTQYF. CDR3 nucleotide sequence: TGCGGGGTGGGACTAGCGGGGTCAGATACGCAGTATTTT.

The chain couples TRBV6-5 to TRBJ2-2; D perhaps matches TRBD1 (6 bases). V shed 5 bases and J shed 4 bases, with 11 bases lying between them. Germline loops: CDR1 MNHEY, CDR2 SVGAGI. This CDR3 is 14 amino acids long. Here the CDR3 reads CASSVRQVTGELFF. Here the CDR3 DNA reads TGTGCCAGCAGTGTCCGACAGGTCACCGGGGAGCTGTTTTTT.

The chain has TRBV7-2 and TRBJ1-5; 9 nucleotides agree with TRBD1. The J segment lost 5 bases and the V segment lost 6 bases, leaving 8 bases of the junction unmatched. The CDR3 contains 15 residues. Germline loops: CDR1 SGHTA, CDR2 FQGNSA. The CDR3 sequence: CASSPGQGKYQPQHF. CDR3 DNA sequence: TGTGCCAGCAGTCCCGGACAGGGGAAATATCAGCCCCAGCATTTT.

This chain uses TRBV5-4 with TRBJ1-2, with D unresolved. Trimming shortened V by 5 bases and J by 2 bases, and 13 bases separated the two germline ends. Germline V gene lookup returns CDR1 SGHNT and CDR2 YYREEE (reference sequence). This CDR3 comprises 14 residues. The CDR3 spells CASRFGNLNYGYTF. The CDR3 DNA sequence: TGTGCCAGCAGGTTCGGGAACCTCAACTATGGCTACACCTTC.

This chain joins TRBV6-6 and TRBJ2-5, with D possibly TRBD2 on 5 matching bases. The CDR3 loop spans 16 amino acids. V lost 5 bases and J lost 3, with 19 bases in between. Germline V gene sequence: CDR1 MNHNY, CDR2 SVGAGI (reference sequence). The CDR3 region has the DNA TGTGCCAGCAGTCTAGGACTTAAAGTCCCCAAAGAGACCCAGTACTTC. Its protein product is CASSLGLKVPKETQYF.

V usage is TRBV6-5 and J usage is TRBJ1-2; D is perhaps TRBD1 (6 bases). The germline V and J ends were trimmed by 2 bases and 5 bases, with 15 bases remaining between them. Germline V gene data show CDR1 as MNHEY and CDR2 as SVGAGI. The CDR3 has 15 amino acids. CDR3 nucleotides: TGTGCCAGCAGTTACGATTCGCAGGGGTTGTATGGCTACACCTTC. Translation: CASSYDSQGLYGYTF.

The rearrangement links TRBV7-2 to TRBJ1-1; maybe TRBD1 (6 bases). V dropped 1 base and J dropped 5 bases, with 14 bases sitting between them. The germline gives CDR1 SGHTA, CDR2 FQGNSA. This CDR3 comprises 15 residues. This CDR3 reads CASSLGAGVGTEAFF. In DNA, the CDR3 is TGTGCCAGCAGCTTAGGGGCAGGGGTGGGGACTGAAGCTTTCTTT.

The rearrangement links TRBV11-3 to TRBJ2-3; tentatively, D is TRBD1 (6 bases). The CDR3 contains 12 residues. The germline V and J ends were trimmed by 2 bases and 12 bases, with 12 bases remaining between them. In germline, CDR1 is SGHNT, CDR2 YENEEA. The DNA for the CDR3 is TGTGCCAGCAGCTTACTCCAGGGGATACAGTATTTT. Translated: CASSLLQGIQYF.

V and J are TRBV6-1 and TRBJ1-2; the match to TRBD1 covers 10 bases. The CDR3 length is 13 residues. V lost 8 bases, J lost 7 bases, and 7 bases stayed unmatched. The V gene's germline CDR1 is MNHNS and CDR2 SASEGT. CDR3 DNA: TGTGCCAGCGGGGGACGGGACAGGGGTGGCTACACCTTC. This codes for CASGGRDRGGYTF.

The J gene is TRBJ2-1, the V gene TRBV4-3, with TRBD2 matching over 8 bases. V was pared by 7 bases and J by 9 bases, with 11 bases of the junction left unmatched. The germline gives CDR1 LGHNA, CDR2 YSLEER. The CDR3 has 14 amino acids. The CDR3 DNA sequence: TGCGCCAGCACAACGGGGCGGGGGGTAGGTGAGCAGTTCTTC. This sequence encodes CASTTGRGVGEQFF.

The rearrangement joins TRBV6-4 to TRBJ2-1; the match to TRBD2 covers 8 bases. The CDR3 runs to 17 residues. Germline values: CDR1 MRHNA, CDR2 SNTAGT. The junction had 18 bases not matched to a gene; V was cut back by 8 bases and J by 6 bases. DNA of the CDR3: TGTGCCAGCTCAAGAAATCACGGGACTAGTGCGGTCAATGAGCAGTTCTTC. Its protein product is CASSRNHGTSAVNEQFF.